Following are 32 T cell receptor beta chains from one sample sequenced in a study of blood T cell repertoires in COVID-19. This table comes from immunoSEQ multiplex PCR, and its TCRdb copy is limited to in-frame clones, with some not included. Here the sample spans roughly 59,000 clones, roughly 81% being singletons. Material: peripheral blood. The receptors stem from a man older than 75 with acute or convalescent COVID-19.

The J gene is TRBJ2-5, the V gene TRBV10-3, with D possibly being TRBD1 (6 bases). This CDR3 contains 12 residues. V lost 8 bases and J 0 bases, leaving 7 bases between the germline ends. Germline V gene data show CDR1 as ENHRY and CDR2 as SYGVKD. The CDR3: CAISGDQETQYF. CDR3 bases: TGTGCCATCTCAGGGGACCAAGAGACCCAGTACTTC.

This clone was found a few times. The genes are TRBV30 and TRBJ1-3, with 7 bases lining up with TRBD1. This CDR3 has 19 amino acids. Germline CDR1 GTSNPN, CDR2 SVGIG (reference sequence). V was clipped by 0 bases and J by 0 bases; unmatched bases: 14. DNA for the CDR3: TGTGCCTGGAGTGTTTTTCAGGGGGACTTCCTAAGCTCTGGAAACACCATATATTTT. Translating gives CAWSVFQGDFLSSGNTIYF.

V gene TRBV28 combines with J gene TRBJ1-4; possibly TRBD1 for D (6 bases). Looked up from germline, CDR1 is MDHEN and CDR2 is SYDVKM. V gave up 3 bases and J gave up 8 bases, with 13 bases separating them. This CDR3 spans 14 amino acids. Written as DNA, the CDR3 is TGTGCCAGCAGTTTGCAGGGGCAACACGAAAAACTGTTTTTT. It translates to CASSLQGQHEKLFF.

The V and J genes are TRBV5-1 and TRBJ1-1; tentative D call: TRBD1 (6 bases). The CDR3 spans 15 residues. CDR1 is SGHRS and CDR2 is YFSETQ in the germline V gene. V lost 1 base and J lost 5, with 15 bases in between. CDR3 region: CASSLLGARITEAFF. DNA for the CDR3: TGCGCCAGCAGCTTGTTGGGGGCGAGAATTACTGAAGCTTTCTTT.

For this clone: The junction does not match germline at one end; this may be a read error. The chain has TRBV13 and TRBJ1-2; TRBD1 agrees at 7 bases. The CDR3 has 13 residues. CDR1 is PRHDT, CDR2 FYEKMQ, per germline (reference sequence). The CDR3 sequence is CASSSQGEAQGPF. The CDR3 DNA reads as TGTGCCAGCAGCTCCCAGGGGGAGGCCCAAGGCCCCTTC.

V and J are TRBV6-5 and TRBJ1-4; 7 bases line up with TRBD1. The V and J ends lost 7 bases and 5 bases, in that order; junction bases with no gene match: 7. This CDR3 spans 14 amino acids. Germline values: CDR1 MNHEY, CDR2 SVGAGI. The chain's CDR3 is CASKKGQSNEKLFF. The CDR3, as DNA: TGTGCCAGCAAAAAGGGACAGTCGAATGAAAAACTGTTTTTT.

The genes are TRBV5-1 and TRBJ2-1, with TRBD2 as a possible D gene (5 bases). Germline assignment: CDR1 SGHRS and CDR2 YFSETQ. The CDR3 runs 13 residues. Trimming left V 4 bases short and J 9 bases short, with 14 bases between. The CDR3: CASSRGLDLEQFF. The CDR3 DNA reads as TGCGCCAGCAGCCGCGGGCTAGATCTTGAGCAGTTCTTC.

In this sample, this clone turned up once. This chain's CDR3 is CASSPLGGRNTGELFF. The CDR3 coding sequence is TGTGCCAGCAGCCCCTTGGGAGGGAGAAACACCGGGGAGCTGTTTTTT. This sequence joins TRBV3-1 (or the pseudogene TRBV3-2) and TRBJ2-2; 7 bases match TRBD2. The junction had 7 bases not matched to a gene; V was cut back by 4 bases and J by 2 bases. Per the germline V gene, CDR1 is LGHDT and CDR2 is YNNKEL (reference sequence). This CDR3 region has 16 residues.

With respect to this clone: Other DNA variants within this sample encode the same CDR3. The rearrangement uses TRBV3-1 (or the pseudogene TRBV3-2) and TRBJ1-2; 10 bases agree with TRBD1. Germline V gives CDR1 LGHDT, CDR2 YNNKEL (reference sequence). The CDR3 has 13 residues. V dropped 4 bases and J dropped 4; count of bases not matched to a gene: 0. CDR3: CASSRTGGYGYTF. DNA for the CDR3: TGTGCCAGCAGCCGGACAGGGGGCTATGGCTACACCTTC.

V is TRBV28 and J is TRBJ1-5; D might be TRBD1 (5 bases). The CDR3 contains 16 residues. Germline lookup yields CDR1 MDHEN and CDR2 SYDVKM. Trimming took off 6 bases at V and 0 bases at J, with 15 bases between the two ends. CDR3 DNA: TGTGCCAGCAGGGATGGGGGACTTTATAGCAATCAGCCCCAGCATTTT. Amino acid sequence: CASRDGGLYSNQPQHF.

The rearrangement uses TRBV5-1 and TRBJ2-7, with 9 positions matching TRBD1. The CDR3 sequence is 14 residues long. CDR1 is SGHRS and CDR2 is YFSETQ in the germline V gene. V trimming: 3 bases; J trimming: 5 bases; junction bases outside the gene matches: 6. CDR3 DNA sequence: TGCGCCAGCAGCTGGGGACAGGGTCGGGACGAGCAGTACTTC. Its protein is CASSWGQGRDEQYF.

This clone was found a few times. The V gene is TRBV3-1 (or the pseudogene TRBV3-2), the J gene TRBJ2-1; TRBD1 agrees at 8 bases. V lost 0 bases and J lost 2; bases outside the gene matches: 9. The CDR3 is made up of 18 amino acids. Germline-derived CDR1 and CDR2 are LGHDT and YNNKEL (reference sequence). CDR3 residues: CASSQDRGGQATYNEQFF. CDR3 nucleotide sequence: TGTGCCAGCAGCCAAGATCGAGGGGGACAGGCAACCTACAATGAGCAGTTCTTC.

The chain is built from TRBV21-1 and TRBJ1-2. TRBV21-1 counts as a pseudogene. The CDR3 sequence is 14 residues long. The CDR3 bases are TGTGCCAGCAGCAAAGCGCAAGGAGGGTTTGGCTACACCTTC. Translating gives CASSKAQGGFGYTF.

The rearrangement uses TRBV11-1 and TRBJ2-7, with a tentative D call TRBD2 (6 bases). The V and J ends lost 4 bases and 0 bases respectively, with 13 bases between them. CDR1 and CDR2 from the germline V gene are SGHAT and FQDESV (reference sequence). The CDR3 length is 15 residues. CDR3 DNA sequence: TGTGCCAGCAGCTCGAGCGGGCACAGCTCCTACGAGCAGTACTTC. Its translation: CASSSSGHSSYEQYF.

CDR3: CAIHADRGPYNEQFF. The CDR3 DNA is TGTGCCATCCACGCGGACAGGGGGCCCTACAATGAGCAGTTCTTC. The rearrangement links TRBV10-3 to TRBJ2-1; 11 bases match TRBD1. The J segment lost 2 bases and the V segment lost 8 bases, leaving 5 bases of the junction unmatched. Germline V lookup: CDR1 ENHRY, CDR2 SYGVKD. The CDR3 length is 15 residues.

CDR3 protein: CASSQVIVSNSPLHF. The CDR3 bases are TGCGCCAGCAGCCAAGTTATAGTTTCCAATTCACCCCTCCACTTT. This chain joins TRBV4-1 and TRBJ1-6; D is unclear. The V and J ends lost 1 base and 7 bases respectively, with 11 bases between them. This CDR3 region has 15 residues. Germline V lookup: CDR1 MGHRA, CDR2 YSYEKL.

This rearrangement joins TRBV7-6 to TRBJ1-1; D uncertain. The CDR3 has 14 amino acids. Deletions cut 1 base from V and 1 base from J, with 7 bases between. Germline lookup yields CDR1 SGHVS and CDR2 FNYEAQ. The CDR3 reads CASSLGAGNTEAFF. The CDR3 bases are TGTGCCAGCAGCTTAGGGGCCGGGAACACTGAAGCTTTCTTT.

As DNA, the CDR3 is TGTGCCAGCAGCGAAGACTATAGCGGGAGGGCCGAAGAGACCCAGTACTTC. Residues: CASSEDYSGRAEETQYF. The chain links TRBV7-8 to TRBJ2-5; 11 bases are shared with TRBD2. Germline V lookup: CDR1 SGHVS, CDR2 FQNEAQ. Trimming removed 5 bases from V and 3 bases from J; junction bases left unmatched: 11. The length of the CDR3 is 17 residues. The full variable domain, its missing parts supplied by reference TRBV7-8 and TRBJ2-5, is GAGVSQSPRYKVAKRGQDVALRCDPISGHVSLFWYQQALGQGPEFLTYFQNEAQLDKSGLPSDRFFAERPEGSVSTLKIQRTQQEDSAVYLCASSEDYSGRAEETQYFGPGTRLLVL.

The chain joins TRBV27 to TRBJ1-3; the D is unclear. This CDR3 contains 17 residues. The V gene lost 1 base and the J gene lost 0 bases, with 13 bases spanning the gap. CDR1 and CDR2 from the germline V gene are MNHEY and SMNVEV (reference sequence). The CDR3 is CASSLFPGGSSGNTIYF. As DNA, the CDR3 is TGTGCCAGCAGTTTATTTCCCGGCGGCAGCTCTGGAAACACCATATATTTT.

V gene TRBV9 combines with J gene TRBJ2-2; TRBD2 might be the D (5 bases). Looked up from germline, CDR1 is SGDLS and CDR2 is YYNGEE. The CDR3 runs 14 residues. V lost 6 bases, J lost 3 bases, and 12 bases lay in between. The CDR3, as DNA: TGTGCCAGCACCCTAGGGCGGGACACCGGGGAGCTGTTTTTT. Protein product: CASTLGRDTGELFF.

This rearrangement joins TRBV5-1 to TRBJ2-7; TRBD2 is a possible D gene (6 bases). The germline CDR1 and CDR2 sequences are SGHRS and YFSETQ. The CDR3 contains 14 residues. The V gene lost 2 bases and the J gene lost 3 bases, with 12 bases spanning the gap. The DNA of the CDR3 is TGCGCCAGCAGCTTAGGAGGGTTGGGCTACGAGCAGTACTTC. Translating it yields CASSLGGLGYEQYF.

CDR3 amino acids: CASRVQGSSYEQYF. The CDR3 nucleotides read TGTGCCAGCAGGGTACAGGGGAGCTCCTACGAGCAGTACTTC. The V gene is TRBV27, the J gene TRBJ2-7, with TRBD1 matching 7 bases. The CDR3 is 14 residues long. CDR1 is MNHEY and CDR2 is SMNVEV in the germline V gene (reference sequence). V was pared by 6 bases and J by 0 bases, with 5 bases of the junction left unmatched.

The table lists this clone with a count of one. The DNA for the CDR3 is TGTGCCAGCAGCGGAACCGGGACAGGGATTTACGAGCAGTACTTC. Its translation: CASSGTGTGIYEQYF. The J gene is TRBJ2-7, the V gene TRBV9, with TRBD1 matching 9 bases. The ends lost 3 bases at V and 4 bases at J; junction bases unmatched: 8. The CDR3 has 15 residues. Germline loops: CDR1 SGDLS, CDR2 YYNGEE.

The CDR3 region is CASSPGGARLNEQFF. DNA of the CDR3: TGCGCCAGCAGCCCCGGGGGGGCCCGTCTCAATGAGCAGTTCTTC. The chain combines TRBV4-1 with TRBJ2-1, with 8 bases that match TRBD2. In germline, CDR1 is MGHRA, CDR2 YSYEKL. V lost 4 bases to trimming and J lost 6 bases; unmatched junction nucleotides: 8. The CDR3 has 15 amino acids.

V usage is TRBV11-3 and J usage is TRBJ2-3, with a tentative D call TRBD2 (7 bases). This CDR3 contains 20 residues. Germline assignment: CDR1 SGHNT and CDR2 YENEEA. Trimming left V 5 bases short and J 0 bases short, with 27 bases between. The CDR3 loop is CASSTSPSLWRGPSTDTQYF. CDR3 sequence (DNA): TGTGCCAGCAGCACATCCCCCTCACTTTGGCGGGGGCCCAGCACAGATACGCAGTATTTT.

This chain connects TRBV30 to TRBJ2-1, with D perhaps matching TRBD1 (5 bases). This CDR3 comprises 15 residues. V lost 4 bases and J lost 4, with 17 bases in between. CDR1 GTSNPN and CDR2 SVGIG come from the germline V gene (reference sequence). The CDR3 DNA follows: TGTGCCTGGACCGCCGGGCTCCAGGGTTACAATGAGCAGTTCTTC. This sequence encodes CAWTAGLQGYNEQFF.

The gene calls are TRBV9 and TRBJ2-3, with D perhaps TRBD1 (6 bases). Germline V CDR1 and CDR2: SGDLS, YYNGEE. This CDR3 is built from 17 residues. The germline V and J ends were trimmed by 3 bases and 3 bases, with 20 bases remaining between them. CDR3 in amino acids: CASSARVQGTGTDTQYF. The CDR3 DNA follows: TGTGCCAGCAGCGCCCGAGTTCAGGGGACCGGGACAGATACGCAGTATTTT.

V usage is TRBV11-2 and J usage is TRBJ1-6, with 8 positions matching TRBD1. This CDR3 is 14 amino acids long. Per the germline V gene, CDR1 is SGHAT and CDR2 is FQNNGV. The J segment lost 9 bases and the V segment lost 6 bases, leaving 7 bases of the junction unmatched. CDR3 nucleotide sequence: TGTGCCAGCAGGACAGGGGCTACTGGTTCACCCCTCCACTTT. Translating it yields CASRTGATGSPLHF.

The J gene is TRBJ2-3, the V gene TRBV7-8; D gene ambiguous. There are 15 residues in the CDR3. The V end was cut by 5 bases, the J end by 0 bases, with 12 bases between. Germline CDR1 reads SGHVS; CDR2 reads FQNEAQ. The CDR3 nucleotides read TGTGCCAGCAGCACACCTAGGTCTAGCACAGATACGCAGTATTTT. Encoded protein: CASSTPRSSTDTQYF.

The rearrangement links TRBV13 to TRBJ1-2, with no clear D. This CDR3 region has 13 residues. V lost 5 bases, J lost 8 bases, and 15 bases lay in between. Germline values: CDR1 PRHDT, CDR2 FYEKMQ (reference sequence). This chain's CDR3 is CASSPPFRRGYTF. As DNA, the CDR3 is TGTGCCAGCAGCCCCCCTTTTAGGAGGGGCTACACCTTC.

The genes are TRBV5-4 and TRBJ2-7, with TRBD2 identical over 13 bases. The CDR3 has 15 residues. The ends lost 4 bases at V and 2 bases at J; junction bases unmatched: 3. Germline loops: CDR1 SGHNT, CDR2 YYREEE (reference sequence). CDR3 sequence reads: CASSKGLAGTYEQYF. CDR3 nucleotides: TGTGCCAGCAGCAAGGGACTAGCGGGGACCTACGAGCAGTACTTC.

The CDR3 bases are TGTGCCAGTAGTACCCGCTGGGACGGAGGGGATCAGCCCCAGCATTTT. It translates to CASSTRWDGGDQPQHF. The genes are TRBV19 and TRBJ1-5, with D tentatively TRBD1 (5 bases). Germline V CDR1 and CDR2: LNHDA, SQIVND (reference sequence). The germline V and J ends were trimmed by 4 bases and 5 bases, with 18 bases remaining between them. The CDR3 spans 16 residues.